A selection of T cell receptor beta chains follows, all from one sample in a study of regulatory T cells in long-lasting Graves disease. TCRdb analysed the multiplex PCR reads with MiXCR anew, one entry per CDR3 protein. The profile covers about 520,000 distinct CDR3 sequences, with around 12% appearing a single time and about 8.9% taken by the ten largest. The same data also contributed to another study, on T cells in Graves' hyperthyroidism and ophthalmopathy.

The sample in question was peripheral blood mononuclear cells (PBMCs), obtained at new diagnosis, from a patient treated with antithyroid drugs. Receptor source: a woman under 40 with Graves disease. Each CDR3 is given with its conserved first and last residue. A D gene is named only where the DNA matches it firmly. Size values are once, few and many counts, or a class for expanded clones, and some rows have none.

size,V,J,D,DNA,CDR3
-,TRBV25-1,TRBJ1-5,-,TGTGCCAGCAGTGAATCCGTTAGCAATCAGCCCCAGCATTTT,CASSESVSNQPQHF
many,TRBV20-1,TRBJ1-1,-,TGCAGTGCTAGAGGAATGAACACTGAAGCTTTCTTT,CSARGMNTEAFF
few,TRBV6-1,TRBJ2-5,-,TGTGCCAGCAGTGACTTGGGGGCGGCCCAGTACTTC,CASSDLGAAQYF
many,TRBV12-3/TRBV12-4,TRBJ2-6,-,TGTGCCAGCAGCTCTGGAGGACGCCGCTCTGGGGCCAACGTCCTGACTTTC,CASSSGGRRSGANVLTF
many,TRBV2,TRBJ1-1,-,TGTGCCAGCAGTCCTGTCATGCGAGGGGGCACTGAAGCTTTCTTT,CASSPVMRGGTEAFF
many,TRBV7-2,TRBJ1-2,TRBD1,TGTGCCAGCAGCCCCGGGACAGTCCGCGGCTACACCTTC,CASSPGTVRGYTF
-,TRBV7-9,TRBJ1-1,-,TGTGCCAGCAGCTTAGCCGGGACGGAGGGTACTGAAGCTTTCTTT,CASSLAGTEGTEAFF
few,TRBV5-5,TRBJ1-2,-,TGTGCCAGCAGCGGACAGACAGATTATGGCTACACCTTC,CASSGQTDYGYTF
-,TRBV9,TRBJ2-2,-,TGTGCCAGCAGCGGCTACTCGACCGGGGAGCTGTTTTTT,CASSGYSTGELFF
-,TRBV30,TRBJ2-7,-,TGTGCCTGGAGTGTACGGGCGGAAGGGGAGCAGTACTTC,CAWSVRAEGEQYF
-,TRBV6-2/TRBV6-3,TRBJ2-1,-,TGTGCCAGCAGTTACTCCCGACTAGAAGGCTACAATGAGCAGTTCTTC,CASSYSRLEGYNEQFF
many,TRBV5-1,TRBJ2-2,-,TGCGCCAGCAGCTTGGTTGCTAGCGAGAACACCGGGGAGCTGTTTTTT,CASSLVASENTGELFF
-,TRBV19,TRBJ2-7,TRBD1,TGTGCCAGTAGTAGACGGGACAGGGGGGTCGAGCAGTACTTC,CASSRRDRGVEQYF
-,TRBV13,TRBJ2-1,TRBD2,TGTGCCAGCAGTTCATACGGAAGAATAGCGGGAGGGCCGCATGAGCAGTTCTTC,CASSSYGRIAGGPHEQFF
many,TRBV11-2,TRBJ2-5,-,TGTGCCAGCAGCTTATTACGCGAGACCCAGTACTTC,CASSLLRETQYF
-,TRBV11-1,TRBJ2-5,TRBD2,TGTGCCAGCAGCTTAGTTCCTAGCGGGAGAGGTACCGAGACCCAGTACTTC,CASSLVPSGRGTETQYF